One sample yielded the 9 T cell receptor beta chains listed below, sequenced in a study of shared clonotypes between healthy human individuals. Some clones are missing from TCRdb's copy, which holds only in-frame ones; the method was immunoSEQ multiplex PCR. Of some 2,100,000 clones listed, approximately 94% are singletons. The sequencing sample was made of naive CD4+ T cells sorted from blood. The subset is: CD45RA+ positively selected. The receptors shown here come from a man aged 18 to 30 in good health.

This chain joins TRBV5-1 and TRBJ1-1; the D is unclear. The CDR3 extends over 11 amino acids. CDR1 SGHRS and CDR2 YFSETQ come from the germline V gene. The ends were cut back, 5 bases at V and 7 bases at J, with 9 bases in the middle. The CDR3 DNA reads as TGCGCCAGCAGAGGTGGGGTTGAAGCTTTCTTT. Translation gives CASRGGVEAFF.

This chain connects TRBV28 to TRBJ1-2; D might be TRBD1 (5 bases). Trimming pared 6 bases from V and 4 bases from J, leaving 12 bases between. The CDR3 totals 13 residues. Per the germline V gene, CDR1 is MDHEN and CDR2 is SYDVKM. The CDR3 DNA follows: TGTGCCAGCAGGGGGCTCCCTGGCTATGGCTACACCTTC. As protein: CASRGLPGYGYTF.

This chain joins TRBV7-9 and TRBJ2-7; 9 bases line up with TRBD1. J gave up 4 bases and V 4 bases, and 5 bases lay outside the gene matches. The V gene's germline CDR1 is SEHNR and CDR2 FQNEAQ (reference sequence). The CDR3 sequence is 14 residues long. Written as DNA, the CDR3 is TGTGCCAGCAGCTCGGACAGGGGACGTTACGAGCAGTACTTC. Amino acid sequence: CASSSDRGRYEQYF.

This clone was seen only once. The chain couples TRBV30 to TRBJ1-3; D gene uncertain. This CDR3 region has 13 residues. V lost 4 bases and J 3 bases, leaving 10 bases between the germline ends. Germline V lookup: CDR1 GTSNPN, CDR2 SVGIG (reference sequence). In nucleotides, the CDR3 is TGTGCCTGGAATCGGGGTGTTGGAAACACCATATATTTT. Its translation: CAWNRGVGNTIYF.

The chain is built from TRBV10-3 and TRBJ1-5; the D is unclear. This CDR3 is built from 11 residues. The V and J ends lost 4 bases and 11 bases respectively, with 9 bases between them. Germline V gene data show CDR1 as ENHRY and CDR2 as SYGVKD. In nucleotides, the CDR3 is TGTGCCATCAGTGTGAGTGGGACCCAGCATTTT. The encoded protein is CAISVSGTQHF.

J is TRBJ2-1 and V is TRBV19; D remains ambiguous. Between the trimmed V and J ends, which lost 4 bases and 6 bases, there was a span of 16 bases. The length of the CDR3 is 15 residues. Per germline, CDR1 LNHDA and CDR2 SQIVND (reference sequence). In DNA form, the CDR3 reads TGTGCCAGTAGTACCAACCTAGTATCGCGCAATGAGCAGTTCTTC. Translation: CASSTNLVSRNEQFF.

The V call is TRBV11-2, the J call TRBJ2-3; either TRBD1 or TRBD2 may fit D (5 bases each). The V end was cut by 4 bases, the J end by 4 bases, with 15 bases between. This CDR3 has 15 amino acids. Germline V gene sequence: CDR1 SGHAT, CDR2 FQNNGV. The CDR3 bases are TGTGCCAGCAGCTCACCTAGGGGAGTGGCAGATACGCAGTATTTT. It is translated as CASSSPRGVADTQYF.

This chain connects TRBV9 to TRBJ2-1, with 7 bases aligning to TRBD2. Germline trimming cut 7 bases from V and 2 bases from J; bases unmatched to any gene: 6. This CDR3 is built from 14 residues. In germline, CDR1 is SGDLS, CDR2 YYNGEE. CDR3 coding DNA: TGTGCCAGCGACCGGGGGGAACCCTACAATGAGCAGTTCTTC. Its translation is CASDRGEPYNEQFF.

The rearrangement uses TRBV6-1 and TRBJ2-5; D possibly corresponds to TRBD2 (6 bases). The CDR3 runs to 15 residues. V was pared by 1 base and J by 2 bases, with 11 bases between. Germline V gene sequence: CDR1 MNHNS, CDR2 SASEGT. CDR3 region: CASSEVWAGQETQYF. The CDR3, as DNA: TGTGCCAGCAGTGAAGTTTGGGCGGGACAAGAGACCCAGTACTTC.